This TCR beta chain was retrieved from a study of Ad26.COV2.S vaccination and SARS-CoV-2 variants. Overall study findings and caveats: Substantial response breadth was reportedly seen for spike-specific CD8+ and CD4+ T cells after vaccination. TCR breadth and depth analyses may have underestimated total T cell responses.

Treatment reported: around 19 received Ad26.COV2.S at low or high dose, single or two shots; 5 received placebo; per-sample allocation not given. Samples analyzed were those drawn on day 63 after the first vaccine or placebo injection. An adult of 18-55 years in Boston served as donor. With regard to this clone: Its antigen remains unknown.

Some clones are missing from TCRdb's copy, which holds only in-frame ones; the method was immunoSEQ multiplex PCR. The table lists 300,000 to 400,000 clones, 85% to 90% of them singletons. Germline CDR1 reads SGHRS; CDR2 reads YFSETQ. V dropped 4 bases and J dropped 0 bases, with 14 bases sitting between them. The CDR3 contains 16 residues. The V and J genes are TRBV5-1 and TRBJ2-4; TRBD1 or TRBD2 may be the D gene (5 bases each). The specimen comprised peripheral blood, sampled in a trial of Ad26.COV2.S vaccine versus placebo. The TCR originated in a person between 18 and 65 years old who received the Ad26.COV2.S COVID-19 vaccine or a placebo. CDR3 amino acids: CASSTSPGTAKNIQYF. The CDR3 nucleotides read TGCGCCAGCAGCACGTCCCCAGGGACAGCCAAAAACATTCAGTACTTC.